This T cell receptor beta chain comes out of a study of identical twins. General study results and limits: Beta out-of-frame sequences showed weaker excess twin sharing. Recombination models fit unrelated individuals' TCR alpha sharing but underestimated twins'. The abundant beta clonotypes from cord blood had fewer insertions, and memory repertoires had none of this.

With V trimmed by 5 bases and J by 4 bases, 9 bases remained unmatched. Germline V CDR1 and CDR2: SEHNR, FQNEAQ (reference sequence). The CDR3 loop spans 17 amino acids. Points on this clonotype: No antigen is known for it.

All donors were healthy Caucasians. TCRdb used MiXCR to reprocess the 5' RACE reads, holding one entry per CDR3 protein. The profile shows hundreds of thousands of distinct CDR3 sequences, about a fifth of them singletons. These sequences were also reported in another study, on yellow fever vaccine responses in identical twins.

Sequencing was done on a sample of CD4+ T cells sorted from blood. This chain joins TRBV7-9 and TRBJ2-3, with TRBD2 identical over 13 bases. The sequence came from a woman aged 18-29 years in good health. CDR3 bases: TGTGCCAGCAGCCTCCCTCAACTAGCGGGAGGGTCAGATACGCAGTATTTT. It codes for CASSLPQLAGGSDTQYF.